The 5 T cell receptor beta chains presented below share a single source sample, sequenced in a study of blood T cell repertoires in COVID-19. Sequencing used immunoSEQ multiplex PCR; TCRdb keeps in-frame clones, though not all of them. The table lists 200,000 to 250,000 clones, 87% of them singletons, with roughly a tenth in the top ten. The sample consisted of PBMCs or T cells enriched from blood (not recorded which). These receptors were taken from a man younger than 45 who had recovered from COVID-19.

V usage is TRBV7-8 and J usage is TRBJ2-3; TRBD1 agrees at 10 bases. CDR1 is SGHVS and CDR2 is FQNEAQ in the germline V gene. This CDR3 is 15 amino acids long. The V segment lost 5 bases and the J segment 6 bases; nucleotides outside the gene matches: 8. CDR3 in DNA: TGTGCCAGCAGCGCTCGGGACAGGGGAAGGGATACGCAGTATTTT. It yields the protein CASSARDRGRDTQYF.

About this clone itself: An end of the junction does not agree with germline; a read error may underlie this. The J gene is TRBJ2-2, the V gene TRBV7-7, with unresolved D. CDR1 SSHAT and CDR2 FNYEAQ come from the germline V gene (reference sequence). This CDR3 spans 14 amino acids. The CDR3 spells CASSPQYYTGELFF. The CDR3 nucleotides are TGTGCTAGCAGCCCCCAGTATTACACCGGGGAGCTGTTTTTT.

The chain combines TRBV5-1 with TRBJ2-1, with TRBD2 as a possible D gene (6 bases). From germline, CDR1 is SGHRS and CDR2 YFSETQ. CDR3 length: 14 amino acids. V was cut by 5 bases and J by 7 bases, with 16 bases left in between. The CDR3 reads CASSSWEEGNEQFF. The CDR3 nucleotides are TGCGCCAGCAGTTCCTGGGAGGAGGGGAATGAGCAGTTCTTC. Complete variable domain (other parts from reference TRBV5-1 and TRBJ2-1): KAGVTQTPRYLIKTRGQQVTLSCSPISGHRSVSWYQQTPGQGLQFLFEYFSETQRNKGNFPGRFSGRQFSNSRSEMNVSTLELGDSALYLCASSSWEEGNEQFFGPGTRLTVL.

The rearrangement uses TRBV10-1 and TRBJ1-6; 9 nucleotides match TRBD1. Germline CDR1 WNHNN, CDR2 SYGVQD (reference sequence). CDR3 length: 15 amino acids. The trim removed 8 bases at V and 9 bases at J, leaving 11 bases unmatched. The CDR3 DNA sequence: TGCGCCAGCGATACCCGGACAGGGGTGGTTTCACCCCTCCACTTT. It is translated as CASDTRTGVVSPLHF.

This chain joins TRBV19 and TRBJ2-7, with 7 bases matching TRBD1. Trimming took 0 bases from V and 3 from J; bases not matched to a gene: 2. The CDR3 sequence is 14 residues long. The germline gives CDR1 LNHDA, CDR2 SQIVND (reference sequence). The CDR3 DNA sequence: TGTGCCAGTAGTATAGAGACAGGGATCTACGAGCAGTACTTC. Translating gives CASSIETGIYEQYF.